These 24 T cell receptor beta chains were sequenced from one sample in a study of response to subunit inactivated influenza vaccine. TCRdb re-called the RT-PCR reads through MiXCR, storing one row per CDR3 protein. This table has 560,000 or so distinct CDR3 sequences, 7.6% appearing once. The material was PBMCs from blood, obtained around 25 months after vaccination. The receptors stem from a man between 50 and 69 years old who received an inactivated influenza vaccine.

This clonotype has a handful of counts. The chain has TRBV6-2 or TRBV6-3 and TRBJ2-1, with 10 nucleotides matching TRBD1. This CDR3 contains 19 residues. V lost 2 bases, J lost 7 bases, and 17 bases stayed unmatched. Germline V lookup: CDR1 MNHEY, CDR2 SVGEGT. CDR3 nucleotides: TGTGCCAGCAGTTACGCTGGGACAGGGGTTGGAGGGGCTGTTAATGAGCAGTTCTTC. This sequence encodes CASSYAGTGVGGAVNEQFF.

This clonotype was counted between two and nine times. V and J are TRBV2 and TRBJ1-3, with unresolved D. The CDR3 is 15 residues long. Germline V gives CDR1 SNHLY, CDR2 FYNNEI. V lost 6 bases, J lost 2 bases, and 14 bases lay in between. CDR3 residues: CASSVISSPGNTIYF. The CDR3 coding sequence is TGTGCCAGCAGCGTTATTTCTAGTCCTGGAAACACCATATATTTT.

This chain joins TRBV11-2 and TRBJ2-1; 9 bases align to TRBD2. The germline CDR1 and CDR2 sequences are SGHAT and FQNNGV. The ends lost 0 bases at V and 7 bases at J; junction bases unmatched: 7. The CDR3 length is 16 residues. CDR3 protein: CASSLELVAGVNEQFF. CDR3 bases: TGTGCCAGCAGCTTAGAATTGGTAGCGGGAGTTAATGAGCAGTTCTTC.

At least ten counts were recorded for this clonotype. V gene TRBV7-8 combines with J gene TRBJ2-2, with TRBD2 matching over 7 bases. Germline assignment: CDR1 SGHVS and CDR2 FQNEAQ. J gave up 5 bases and V 2 bases, and 5 bases lay outside the gene matches. The CDR3 is made up of 15 amino acids. This CDR3 is CASSLRREWTGELFF. CDR3 nucleotides: TGTGCCAGCAGCTTACGGCGGGAGTGGACCGGGGAGCTGTTTTTT. The variable domain in full, with the rest retrieved from reference TRBV7-8 and TRBJ2-2, is GAGVSQSPRYKVAKRGQDVALRCDPISGHVSLFWYQQALGQGPEFLTYFQNEAQLDKSGLPSDRFFAERPEGSVSTLKIQRTQQEDSAVYLCASSLRREWTGELFFGEGSRLTVL.

This clonotype was detected only a few times. The V gene is TRBV7-8, the J gene TRBJ2-5, with unresolved D. The V gene lost 2 bases and the J gene lost 1 base, with 11 bases spanning the gap. The CDR3 runs 15 residues. Per the germline V gene, CDR1 is SGHVS and CDR2 is FQNEAQ. The CDR3 bases are TGTGCCAGCAGCTTATCCTCGCAGCTCCAAGAGACCCAGTACTTC. Residues: CASSLSSQLQETQYF.

The table lists this clonotype with many counts. This chain joins TRBV7-3 and TRBJ2-2; a possible D gene is TRBD2 (6 bases). The CDR3 has 17 amino acids. Trimming removed 1 base from V and 5 bases from J, with 17 bases in between. The germline CDR1 and CDR2 sequences are SGHTA and FQGTGA. The CDR3 DNA reads as TGTGCCAGCAGCTTAAGCCCCGGGACTCGGGGGACCGGGGAGCTGTTTTTT. Its protein is CASSLSPGTRGTGELFF. Based on the CDR3 plus reference TRBV7-3 and TRBJ2-2, the full variable domain is GAGVSQTPSNKVTEKGKYVELRCDPISGHTALYWYRQSLGQGPEFLIYFQGTGAADDSGLPNDRFFAVRPEGSVSTLKIQRTERGDSAVYLCASSLSPGTRGTGELFFGEGSRLTVL.

There are many counts of this clonotype. This rearrangement joins TRBV12-3 or TRBV12-4 to TRBJ1-3, with D perhaps matching TRBD1 (5 bases). Trimming shortened V by 2 bases and J by 2 bases, and 10 bases separated the two germline ends. This CDR3 comprises 15 residues. DNA of the CDR3: TGTGCCAGCAGTTTACAGGGCGTCGCTGGAAACACCATATATTTT. As protein: CASSLQGVAGNTIYF.

In this sample, this clonotype turned up many times. V is TRBV12-3 or TRBV12-4 and J is TRBJ2-5; D perhaps matches TRBD2 (5 bases). The length of the CDR3 is 13 residues. Trimming cost V 5 bases and J 7 bases, with 14 bases left between them. This CDR3 reads CASSAALGRTQYF. The CDR3 region has the DNA TGTGCCAGCAGTGCCGCCCTGGGGAGGACCCAGTACTTC.

This clonotype was observed a few times. The chain links TRBV11-2 to TRBJ2-5; D is ambiguous. The CDR3 runs 14 residues. Germline V gene sequence: CDR1 SGHAT, CDR2 FQNNGV. Trimming shortened V by 8 bases and J by 7 bases, and 20 bases separated the two germline ends. CDR3 DNA: TGTGCCAGCCGCCGCGTGGATGTGTTGGGGACCCAGTACTTC. Protein product: CASRRVDVLGTQYF. Drawing the rest from reference TRBV11-2 and TRBJ2-5, the complete variable domain is EAGVAQSPRYKIIEKRQSVAFWCNPISGHATLYWYQQILGQGPKLLIQFQNNGVVDDSQLPKDRFSAERLKGVDSTLKIQPAKLEDSAVYLCASRRVDVLGTQYFGPGTRLLVL.

This clonotype occurred a few times. The chain has TRBV7-9 and TRBJ2-7; the D is unclear. Germline V gene lookup returns CDR1 SEHNR and CDR2 FQNEAQ (reference sequence). Trimming pared 1 base from V and 6 bases from J, leaving 10 bases between. The CDR3 consists of 13 residues. CDR3 bases: TGTGCCAGCAGCTTAGTCGATGGTCGCGAGCAGTACTTC. Protein: CASSLVDGREQYF.

This clonotype was observed a few times. This rearrangement joins TRBV6-6 to TRBJ1-2; 8 bases match TRBD1. The V gene end was trimmed by 9 bases and the J gene end by 4 bases; junction bases not matched to a gene: 7. Germline CDR1 reads MNHNY; CDR2 reads SVGAGI (reference sequence). The CDR3 length is 13 residues. The CDR3 region is CASRDRTTYGYTF. In DNA form, the CDR3 reads TGTGCCAGTCGGGACAGGACCACCTATGGCTACACCTTC.

This clonotype was seen ten or more times. V gene TRBV12-3 or TRBV12-4 combines with J gene TRBJ2-2, with TRBD2 matching 12 bases. This CDR3 contains 15 residues. Trimming cost V 4 bases and J 5 bases; bases outside gene matches: 2. Written as DNA, the CDR3 is TGTGCCAGCAGTTCCGGGACTAGCGGGACCGGGGAGCTGTTTTTT. This sequence encodes CASSSGTSGTGELFF.

This clonotype was found many times. The chain employs TRBV7-2 and TRBJ2-7; D call uncertain. This CDR3 is 14 amino acids long. V was clipped by 1 base and J by 7 bases, with 14 bases between them. Per the germline V gene, CDR1 is SGHTA and CDR2 is FQGNSA. CDR3 region: CASSLDPYLREQYF. Here the CDR3 DNA reads TGTGCCAGCAGCTTAGACCCTTATCTTAGGGAGCAGTACTTC.

At least ten counts were recorded for this clonotype. The chain employs TRBV6-5 and TRBJ2-2; D is unresolved. Trimming cost V 2 bases and J 8 bases, with 6 bases left between them. The CDR3 spans 12 residues. Germline CDR1 MNHEY, CDR2 SVGAGI. DNA for the CDR3: TGTGCCAGCAGTTACAGGGATGGGGAGCTGTTTTTT. It translates to CASSYRDGELFF.

The genes are TRBV4-1 and TRBJ2-7; 12 bases are a match to TRBD2. This CDR3 is built from 16 residues. Germline CDR1 reads MGHRA; CDR2 reads YSYEKL. V gave up 3 bases and J gave up 2 bases; unmatched junction bases: 5. The CDR3 region has the DNA TGCGCCAGCAGCCAGGACGGACTAGCGGGACCCTACGAGCAGTACTTC. This gives the protein CASSQDGLAGPYEQYF.

The chain combines TRBV4-1 with TRBJ2-1, with 10 bases fitting TRBD2. Per the germline V gene, CDR1 is MGHRA and CDR2 is YSYEKL. V lost 3 bases to trimming and J lost 5 bases; unmatched junction nucleotides: 4. The CDR3 runs to 15 residues. CDR3 protein: CASSQGLAPNNEQFF. CDR3 sequence (DNA): TGCGCCAGCAGCCAGGGACTAGCGCCTAACAATGAGCAGTTCTTC.

J is TRBJ2-1 and V is TRBV18, with unresolved D. Germline values: CDR1 KGHSH, CDR2 LQKENI. Trimming removed 3 bases at V and 8 bases at J, with 14 bases between. This CDR3 has 14 residues. The CDR3 DNA reads as TGTGCCAGCTCACCTTATTCTATGGGCCATGAGCAGTTCTTC. It codes for CASSPYSMGHEQFF. The entire variable domain, with the rest obtained from reference TRBV18 and TRBJ2-1, is as follows: NAGVMQNPRHLVRRRGQEARLRCSPMKGHSHVYWYRQLPEEGLKFMVYLQKENIIDESGMPKERFSAEFPKEGPSILRIQQVVRGDSAAYFCASSPYSMGHEQFFGPGTRLTVL.

Ten or more counts support this clonotype. The chain links TRBV4-2 to TRBJ2-7, with 10 bases fitting TRBD2. Germline assignment: CDR1 LGHNA and CDR2 YNFKEQ. CDR3 length: 19 residues. J was trimmed by 1 base and V by 0 bases; bases with no gene match: 12. This CDR3 is CASSQDIGSGTSVSYEQYF. The CDR3 DNA sequence: TGTGCCAGCAGCCAAGATATCGGAAGCGGGACTAGCGTTTCCTACGAGCAGTACTTC.

This clonotype has only a few counts. The chain has TRBV18 and TRBJ2-7, with no clear D. The V end was cut by 2 bases, the J end by 6 bases, with 8 bases between. CDR1 is KGHSH and CDR2 is LQKENI in the germline V gene. The CDR3 extends over 12 amino acids. The DNA of the CDR3 is TGTGCCAGCTCACCAGGGTTTGGCGAGCAGTACTTC. This encodes CASSPGFGEQYF.

This clonotype was observed many times. J is TRBJ2-1 and V is TRBV5-6; no clear D. Germline V lookup: CDR1 SGHDT, CDR2 YYEEEE. There are 13 residues in the CDR3. V was shortened by 2 bases and J by 4 bases, with 7 bases between the two germline ends. This CDR3 is CASSLPGYNEQFF. CDR3 DNA sequence: TGTGCCAGCAGCTTACCGGGTTACAATGAGCAGTTCTTC.

This clonotype has more than one count but fewer than ten. The V gene is TRBV6-2 or TRBV6-3, the J gene TRBJ2-5; D possibly corresponds to TRBD2 (6 bases). V was trimmed by 8 bases and J by 1 base, leaving 11 bases between them. CDR1 and CDR2 (germline): MNHEY, SVGEGT. This CDR3 contains 13 residues. The CDR3 region is CASLLGGQETQYF. The CDR3 DNA sequence: TGTGCCAGCTTACTCGGGGGCCAAGAGACCCAGTACTTC.

At least ten counts were recorded for this clonotype. V is TRBV12-3 or TRBV12-4 and J is TRBJ2-1, with 13 bases fitting TRBD2. V lost 6 bases and J lost 5; bases outside the gene matches: 4. The CDR3 runs 15 residues. The CDR3 loop reads CASRWTSGGNNEQFF. The CDR3 DNA reads as TGTGCCAGCAGGTGGACTAGCGGGGGAAACAATGAGCAGTTCTTC.

This clonotype came up a few times. V is TRBV18 and J is TRBJ1-5; 11 bases align to TRBD1. The CDR3 is 15 amino acids. Losses at the gene ends were 6 bases for V and 6 bases for J; bases not matched to a gene: 7. Germline values: CDR1 KGHSH, CDR2 LQKENI. Here the CDR3 DNA reads TGTGCCAGCTCGGAGGGACAGGGGGACCTTCAGCCCCAGCATTTT. The encoded protein is CASSEGQGDLQPQHF. Full variable domain (missing parts from reference TRBV18 and TRBJ1-5): NAGVMQNPRHLVRRRGQEARLRCSPMKGHSHVYWYRQLPEEGLKFMVYLQKENIIDESGMPKERFSAEFPKEGPSILRIQQVVRGDSAAYFCASSEGQGDLQPQHFGDGTRLSIL.

There are a few counts of this clonotype. V usage is TRBV5-1 and J usage is TRBJ2-7; 13 positions match TRBD2. Germline CDR1 and CDR2: SGHRS and YFSETQ. Trimming at V came to 4 bases and at J to 6 bases, leaving 4 bases not matched to a gene. The CDR3 runs 14 residues. The CDR3 nucleotides read TGCGCCAGCAGCAGCGGACTAGCGGGAGTCGAGCAGTACTTC. Its protein product is CASSSGLAGVEQYF.